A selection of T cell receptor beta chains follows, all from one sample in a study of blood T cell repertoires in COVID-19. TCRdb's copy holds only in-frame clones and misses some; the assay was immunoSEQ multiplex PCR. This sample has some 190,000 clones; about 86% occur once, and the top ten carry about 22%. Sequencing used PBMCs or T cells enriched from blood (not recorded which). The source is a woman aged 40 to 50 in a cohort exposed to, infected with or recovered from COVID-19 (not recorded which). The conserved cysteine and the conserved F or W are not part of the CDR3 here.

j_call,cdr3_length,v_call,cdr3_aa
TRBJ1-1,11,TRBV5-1,ASVLSGGTEAF
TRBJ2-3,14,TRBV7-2,ASSVSGRVDTDTQY
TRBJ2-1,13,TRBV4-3,ASSQEGTPYNEQF
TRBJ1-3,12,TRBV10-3,AISDPDTANTIY
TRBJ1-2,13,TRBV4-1,ASSQEEREGSSYT
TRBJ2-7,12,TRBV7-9,ASSLGQGNHEQY
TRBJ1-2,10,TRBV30,AWTWGVNGYT
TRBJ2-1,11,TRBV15,ATSSGIAPEQF
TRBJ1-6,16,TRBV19,ASSIAFGAGANNSPLH
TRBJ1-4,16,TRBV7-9,ASSLGTAPLGTNEKLF
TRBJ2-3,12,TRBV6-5,ASSNRRVTDTQY
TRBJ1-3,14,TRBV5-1,ASSLGQGTSGNTIY
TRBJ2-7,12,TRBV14,ASSHRQGNYEQY
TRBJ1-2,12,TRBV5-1,ASSLAGTNYGYT
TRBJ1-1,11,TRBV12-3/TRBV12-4,ASSLGASAEAF
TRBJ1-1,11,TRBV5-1,ASSAGQGTEAF
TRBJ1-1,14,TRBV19,ASSLRGGAENTEAF
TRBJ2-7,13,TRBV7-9,ASSFLVGGSYEQY
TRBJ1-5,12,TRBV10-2,ASRQGISNQPQH
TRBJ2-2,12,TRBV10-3,AISVGQGTGELF
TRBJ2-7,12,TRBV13,ASSAPTGAYEQY
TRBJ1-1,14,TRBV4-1,ASSDPGTGKVNEAF
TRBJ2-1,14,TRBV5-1,ASSLFATGRDNEQF
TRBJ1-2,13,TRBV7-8,ASSLALRTHYGYT
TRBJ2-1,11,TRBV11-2,ASSAASFNEQF
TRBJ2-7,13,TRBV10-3,AVQPGQGVPYEQY
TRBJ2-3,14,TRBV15,ATSRDPVQGADTQY
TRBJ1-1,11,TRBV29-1,SVVTGRNTEAF
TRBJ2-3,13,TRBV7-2,ASSLVSASTDTQY
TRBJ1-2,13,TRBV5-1,ASSFGTGGADGYT
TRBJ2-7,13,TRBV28,ASRHGLAGSYEQY
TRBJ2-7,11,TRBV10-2,ASSDSVSYEQY
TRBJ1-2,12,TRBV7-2,ASSLTGGGYGYT
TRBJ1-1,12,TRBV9,ASKTTGRNTEAF
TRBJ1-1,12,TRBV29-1,SVENQGKWTEAF
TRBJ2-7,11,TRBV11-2,ASSLAVFYEQY
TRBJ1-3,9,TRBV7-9,ASPNLNTIY
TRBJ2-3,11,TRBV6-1,ASSPDSLDTQY
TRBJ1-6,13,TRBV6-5,ASVAGYSYNSPLH
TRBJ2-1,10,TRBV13,GTSGGYNEQF
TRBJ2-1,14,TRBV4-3,ASSIRTSRKGNEQF
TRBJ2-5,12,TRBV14,ASSFRLAQETQY
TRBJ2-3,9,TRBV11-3,ASSSQIRQY